Sequencing of this T cell receptor (beta chain) was carried out in a study of early T cells in non-severe SARS-CoV-2 infection. As for the study in general: Chains stayed unpaired after sequencing of bulk RNA from unsorted whole blood.

Unique molecular identifiers were affixed to single, distinct cDNA molecules. TCRdb ran MiXCR on the 5' RACE reads and lists one entry per CDR3 protein. The sample contains 40,000 or so distinct CDR3 sequences, approximately 6% of which appear only once. Study outcomes and limitations: The VDJdb matching leaned toward anti-spike CD8 responses and overlooked private and CD4 specificities.

Notes on this clonotype: Its cognate antigen is unknown.

V was pared by 5 bases and J by 2 bases, with 15 bases between. CDR3 size: 16 residues. Germline V gene sequence: CDR1 SEHNR, CDR2 FQNEAQ (reference sequence). The V and J genes are TRBV7-9 and TRBJ2-2; D is unresolved. The source of this sequence is an adult who was a healthcare worker with PCR-confirmed SARS-CoV-2 infection or an uninfected control (not recorded which). The sample taken for sequencing was whole blood. The CDR3 bases are TGTGCCAGCAGCGCGAAACGGGTTCCTAACACCGGGGAGCTGTTTTTT. Translating gives CASSAKRVPNTGELFF.